This is a list of T cell receptor beta chains from one sample in a study of cytotoxic CD8 clonotypes in ibrutinib-treated CLL. Assay used: immunoSEQ multiplex PCR; TCRdb lists only in-frame clones, some missing. The sample lists about 45,000 clones; under 75% were seen once. This material consisted of PBMCs, taken after 12 months of ibrutinib treatment. The receptors stem from a human donor with chronic lymphocytic leukemia. Both conserved end residues are trimmed from each CDR3.

>TRBV7-9
ASSPLAGARNEKLF
>TRBV7-3
ASSYRPQGPEQF
>TRBV7-8
ASSSGLAGEQF
>TRBV6-4
ASSVGTNPTDTQY
>TRBV19
ASSNDRVSNQPQH
>TRBV7-3
ASSLMTSGGDTQY
>TRBV19
ASRRTQPNTGELF
>TRBV7-3
ASSLRDRVTEAF
>TRBV2
ASTRGRYSGNTIY
>TRBV18
ASSPAQGARTEAF
>TRBV6-1
ASSLQGLDGYT
>TRBV19
ASSIQGYNEQF
>TRBV5-6
ASSLDGTGGGEQF
>TRBV18
ASRTLPASPIINEQF
>TRBV29-1
SVAGQGAFLGEQY
>TRBV2
ASSDGGGSQPQH
>TRBV7-2
ASNSQGVGSPLH
>TRBV5-5
ASSLFAGGRNTEAF
>TRBV30
AWSVDLHGYT
>TRBV7-3
ASSSVLSGANVLT
>TRBV5-1
ASSLALGQTGLAGFTGELF
>TRBV7-2
ASSLRSSYNSPLH
>TRBV6-6
ASSSSMDNYEQY
>TRBV19
ASSPTEANYGYT
>TRBV6-5
ASKREGLEDTQY
>TRBV7-8
ASSLNRGFTYNEQF
>TRBV5-4
ASSIAGLAGTDTQY